This T cell receptor beta chain was captured in a study of blood T cells in healthy people across ages. In the case of this clonotype: Antigen: not known.

Broader study findings: Changes seen in expanded clonotypes were possibly confounded by donor CMV status left unknown. What prevented conclusive comparison of naive and antigen-experienced cells was that PBMCs were unsorted. Whereas aged donors had fewer naive CD4+ cells, long-lived donors had more of them and higher diversity.

A sample-barcoded 5' primer and a J-beta primer mix were used in a second PCR of roughly 7 to 12 cycles. A tag from a template-switch adaptor with 12 random nucleotides marked each cDNA molecule. Each CDR3 protein is one row after TCRdb ran MiXCR on the 5' RACE reads. The sample consists of roughly 1,300,000 distinct CDR3 sequences, 59% of them appearing once. This CDR3 spans 14 amino acids. Germline lookup yields CDR1 DFQATT and CDR2 SNEGSKA (reference sequence). The V gene end was trimmed by 6 bases and the J gene end by 1 base; junction bases not matched to a gene: 7. Sequencing was done on a sample of blood. The chain links TRBV20-1 to TRBJ1-1, with TRBD1 matching over 8 bases. The sequence was collected from a man between 18 and 29 years old in good health. CDR3 amino acids: CSAPKTGANTEAFF. The CDR3 coding sequence is TGCAGTGCCCCGAAGACAGGGGCGAACACTGAAGCTTTCTTT.